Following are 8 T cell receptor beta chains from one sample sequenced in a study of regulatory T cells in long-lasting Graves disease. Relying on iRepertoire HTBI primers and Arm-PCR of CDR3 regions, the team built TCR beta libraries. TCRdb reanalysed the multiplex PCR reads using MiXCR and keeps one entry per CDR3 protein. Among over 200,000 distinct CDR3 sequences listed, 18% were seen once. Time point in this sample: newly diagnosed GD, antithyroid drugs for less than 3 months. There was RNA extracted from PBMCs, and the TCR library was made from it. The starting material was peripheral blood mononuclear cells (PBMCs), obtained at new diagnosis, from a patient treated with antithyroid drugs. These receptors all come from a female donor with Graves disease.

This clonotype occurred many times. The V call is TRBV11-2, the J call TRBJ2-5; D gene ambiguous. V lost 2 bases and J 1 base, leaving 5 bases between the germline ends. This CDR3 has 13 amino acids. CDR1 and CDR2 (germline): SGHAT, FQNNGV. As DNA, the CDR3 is TGTGCCAGCAGCTTAAATCTCCAAGAGACCCAGTACTTC. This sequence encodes CASSLNLQETQYF.

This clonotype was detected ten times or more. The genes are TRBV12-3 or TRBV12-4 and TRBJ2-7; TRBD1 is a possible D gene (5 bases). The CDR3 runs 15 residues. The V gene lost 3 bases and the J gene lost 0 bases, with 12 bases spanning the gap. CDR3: CASSLRQGNSYEQYF. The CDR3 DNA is TGTGCCAGCAGTTTGCGGCAGGGAAACTCCTACGAGCAGTACTTC.

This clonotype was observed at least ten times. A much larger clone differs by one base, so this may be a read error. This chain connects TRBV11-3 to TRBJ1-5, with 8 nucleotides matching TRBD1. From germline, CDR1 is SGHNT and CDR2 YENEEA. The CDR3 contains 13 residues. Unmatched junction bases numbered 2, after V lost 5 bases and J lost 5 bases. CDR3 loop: CASSQTGDQPQHF. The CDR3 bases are TGTGCCAGCAGCCAGACAGGGGATCAGCCCCAGCATTTT.

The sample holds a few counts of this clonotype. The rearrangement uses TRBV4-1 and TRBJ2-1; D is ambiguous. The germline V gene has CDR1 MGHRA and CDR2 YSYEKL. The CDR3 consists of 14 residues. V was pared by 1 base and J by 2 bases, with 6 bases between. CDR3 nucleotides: TGCGCCAGCAGCCAAGGACCCCCCTACAATGAGCAGTTCTTC. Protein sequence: CASSQGPPYNEQFF.

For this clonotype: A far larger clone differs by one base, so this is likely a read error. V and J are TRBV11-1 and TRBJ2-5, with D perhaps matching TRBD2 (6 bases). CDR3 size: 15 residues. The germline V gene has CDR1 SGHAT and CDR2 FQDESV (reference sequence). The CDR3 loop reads CAGSYVSGTQETQYF. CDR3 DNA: TGTGCCGGCAGTTATGTTAGCGGCACCCAAGAGACCCAGTACTTC.

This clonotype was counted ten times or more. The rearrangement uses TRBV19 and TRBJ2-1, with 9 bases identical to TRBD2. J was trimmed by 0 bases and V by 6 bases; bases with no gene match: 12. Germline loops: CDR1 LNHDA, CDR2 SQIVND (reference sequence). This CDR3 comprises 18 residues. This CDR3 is CASSYWGMTSGSYNEQFF. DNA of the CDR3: TGTGCCAGTAGCTATTGGGGGATGACTAGCGGCTCCTACAATGAGCAGTTCTTC. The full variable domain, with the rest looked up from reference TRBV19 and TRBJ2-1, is DGGITQSPKYLFRKEGQNVTLSCEQNLNHDAMYWYRQDPGQGLRLIYYSQIVNDFQKGDIAEGYSVSREKKESFPLTVTSAQKNPTAFYLCASSYWGMTSGSYNEQFFGPGTRLTVL.

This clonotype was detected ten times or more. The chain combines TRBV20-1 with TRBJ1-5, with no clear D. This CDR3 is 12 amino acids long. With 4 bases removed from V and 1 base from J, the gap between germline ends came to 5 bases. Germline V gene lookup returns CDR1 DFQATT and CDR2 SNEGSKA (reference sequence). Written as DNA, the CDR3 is TGCAGTGCTAAGCAAAGCAATCAGCCCCAGCATTTT. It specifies CSAKQSNQPQHF.

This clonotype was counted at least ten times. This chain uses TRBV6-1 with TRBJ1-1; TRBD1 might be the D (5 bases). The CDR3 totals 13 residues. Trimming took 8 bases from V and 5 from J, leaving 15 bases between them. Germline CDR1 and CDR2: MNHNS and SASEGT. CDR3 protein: CASRERGGTEAFF. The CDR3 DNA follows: TGTGCCAGCCGGGAGAGGGGAGGAACTGAAGCTTTCTTT.